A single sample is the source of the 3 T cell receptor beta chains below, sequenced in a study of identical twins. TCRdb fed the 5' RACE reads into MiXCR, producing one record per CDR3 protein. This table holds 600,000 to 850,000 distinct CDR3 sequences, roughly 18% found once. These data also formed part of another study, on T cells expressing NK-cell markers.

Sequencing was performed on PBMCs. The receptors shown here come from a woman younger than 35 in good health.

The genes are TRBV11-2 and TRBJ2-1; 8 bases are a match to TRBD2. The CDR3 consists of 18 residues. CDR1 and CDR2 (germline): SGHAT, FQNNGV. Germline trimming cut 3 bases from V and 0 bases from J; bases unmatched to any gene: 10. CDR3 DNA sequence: TGTGCCAGCAGCTTCCTAGCGGGTGAGCACCCCTCCTACAATGAGCAGTTCTTC. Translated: CASSFLAGEHPSYNEQFF.

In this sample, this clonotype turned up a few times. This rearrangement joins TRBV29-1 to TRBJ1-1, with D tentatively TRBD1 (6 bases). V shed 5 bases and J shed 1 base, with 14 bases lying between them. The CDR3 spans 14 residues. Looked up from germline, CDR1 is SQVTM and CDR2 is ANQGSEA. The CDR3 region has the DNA TGCAGCGTTTTGAGGACAGCGACGAACACTGAAGCTTTCTTT. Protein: CSVLRTATNTEAFF.

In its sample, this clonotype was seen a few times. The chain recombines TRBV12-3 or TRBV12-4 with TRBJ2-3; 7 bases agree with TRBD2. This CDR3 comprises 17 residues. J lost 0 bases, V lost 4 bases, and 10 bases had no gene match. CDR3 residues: CASSYPSWEGSTDTQYF. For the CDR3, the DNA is TGTGCCAGCAGTTACCCCTCCTGGGAGGGGAGCACAGATACGCAGTATTTT.